This TCR beta chain came from a study of radiotherapy plus CTLA-4 blockade in lung cancer. Sequencing used immunoSEQ multiplex PCR; TCRdb keeps in-frame clones, though not all of them. The sample shows fewer than 100,000 clones, 70% to 85% of them seen only once. Study outcomes and limitations: Following radiotherapy plus ipilimumab, tumor-derived TCR clones expanded in the blood.

Turning to this clone: No antigen is known for it.

CDR1 MNHNS and CDR2 SASEGT come from the germline V gene. The germline V and J ends were trimmed by 7 bases and 6 bases, with 13 bases remaining between them. The CDR3 loop spans 13 amino acids. Patients in the study, people with chemo-refractory metastatic non-small-cell lung cancer, received focal radiation plus ipilimumab CTLA-4 blockade. The V call is TRBV6-1, the J call TRBJ1-5; no firm D call. This clonotype originated in a human donor with non-small cell lung cancer who had stable disease on radiotherapy plus ipilimumab. The source material was peripheral blood, sampled from a patient treated with radiotherapy plus ipilimumab. CDR3 DNA: TGTGCCAGCAATCGCGCCTTGGTTCAGCCCCAGCATTTT. Protein sequence: CASNRALVQPQHF.